A single sample is the source of the 15 T cell receptor beta chains below, sequenced in a study of CD8+ T cells in alopecia areata. It was cDNA, reverse transcribed from extracted RNA, that served as the sequencing template. The table came from immunoSEQ multiplex PCR; TCRdb's copy has only in-frame clones and leaves some out. Of 120,000 to 150,000 clones detected, roughly 82% appear once; the ten largest clones hold about 25%. The treatment is: oral pan-JAK inhibitor, 5-10 mg twice daily. The sequencing used CD8+ T cells sorted from blood, collected at week 4, from a patient treated with tofacitinib. The source is a human donor with alopecia areata.

V and J are TRBV7-9 and TRBJ2-3; 7 nucleotides match TRBD1. This CDR3 has 15 residues. V lost 11 bases to trimming and J lost 2 bases; unmatched junction nucleotides: 13. Germline V gene sequence: CDR1 SEHNR, CDR2 FQNEAQ (reference sequence). The CDR3 region has the DNA TGTGCCGTCTCAGAGGGGCAGGGGGTCACAGATACGCAGTATTTT. It specifies CAVSEGQGVTDTQYF. The variable domain in full, completed from reference TRBV7-9 and TRBJ2-3, reads DTGVSQNPRHKITKRGQNVTFRCDPISEHNRLYWYRQTLGQGPEFLTYFQNEAQLEKSRLLSDRFSAERPKGSFSTLEIQRTEQGDSAMYLCAVSEGQGVTDTQYFGPGTRLTVL.

This sequence joins TRBV7-2 and TRBJ2-3, with TRBD2 matching over 9 bases. The CDR3 sequence is 17 residues long. The germline gives CDR1 SGHTA, CDR2 FQGNSA. J was trimmed by 2 bases and V by 4 bases; bases with no gene match: 10. CDR3 sequence reads: CASSSEGGGGFTDTQYF. DNA for the CDR3: TGTGCCAGCAGCTCCGAAGGCGGGGGGGGTTTCACAGATACGCAGTATTTT.

The chain has TRBV4-1 and TRBJ1-2; a weak D match, TRBD1 (5 bases). Germline lookup yields CDR1 MGHRA and CDR2 YSYEKL. The CDR3 extends over 15 amino acids. V was cut by 0 bases and J by 3 bases, with 11 bases left in between. In DNA form, the CDR3 reads TGCGCCAGCAGCCAAGAGGAGGGGTCGTACTATGGCTACACCTTC. Encoded protein: CASSQEEGSYYGYTF.

This rearrangement joins TRBV5-1 to TRBJ2-3; D remains unclear. This CDR3 spans 12 amino acids. V dropped 7 bases and J dropped 3 bases, with 9 bases sitting between them. Germline V CDR1 and CDR2: SGHRS, YFSETQ. CDR3 in DNA: TGCGCCAGCTACCATAAAACAGATACGCAGTATTTT. Translated, it gives CASYHKTDTQYF.

The V and J genes are TRBV2 and TRBJ2-1; D is tentatively TRBD1 or TRBD2 (5 bases each). The CDR3 is 15 residues long. In germline, CDR1 is SNHLY, CDR2 FYNNEI. V shed 4 bases and J shed 5 bases, with 15 bases lying between them. The CDR3 DNA is TGTGCCAGCAGTGCCGGGACCGCGAACAACAATGAGCAGTTCTTC. Amino acids: CASSAGTANNNEQFF.

The chain carries TRBV14 and TRBJ2-6, with D unclear. V lost 4 bases and J 2 bases, leaving 12 bases between the germline ends. The CDR3 sequence is 16 residues long. The germline V gene has CDR1 SGHDN and CDR2 FVKESK. CDR3 sequence: CASSLDPRTGANVLTF. In nucleotides, the CDR3 is TGTGCCAGCAGCCTCGATCCCCGGACTGGGGCCAACGTCCTGACTTTC.

The CDR3 region is CASSQEGQSSYEQYF. The CDR3 nucleotides read TGCGCCAGCAGCCAAGAGGGGCAGTCCTCCTACGAGCAGTACTTC. V usage is TRBV4-1 and J usage is TRBJ2-7, with a possible D match to TRBD1 (5 bases). The CDR3 has 15 residues. V lost 0 bases to trimming and J lost 0 bases, with 9 bases between them. Germline CDR1 is MGHRA and CDR2 is YSYEKL.

The rearrangement joins TRBV27 to TRBJ1-2; D is perhaps TRBD1 (6 bases). CDR1 and CDR2 (germline): MNHEY, SMNVEV (reference sequence). The CDR3 extends over 13 amino acids. V lost 5 bases to trimming and J lost 3 bases, with 10 bases between them. The CDR3 is CASSLTGYYGYTF. The CDR3 nucleotides read TGTGCCAGCAGTCTGACAGGTTACTATGGCTACACCTTC.

V is TRBV30 and J is TRBJ2-5; no definite D call. The germline gives CDR1 GTSNPN, CDR2 SVGIG (reference sequence). V lost 1 base and J 3 bases, leaving 12 bases between the germline ends. CDR3 length equals 14 residues. Here the CDR3 DNA reads TGTGCCTGGAGTGGGGCGCAGGTGGAAGAGACCCAGTACTTC. Its translation: CAWSGAQVEETQYF.

DNA of the CDR3: TGTGCCAGCAGCTTAGTCCCAGCTTTCTTT. Its translation is CASSLVPAFF. The chain recombines TRBV7-9 with TRBJ1-1; D is undetermined. The length of the CDR3 is 10 residues. Germline V gene data show CDR1 as SEHNR and CDR2 as FQNEAQ (reference sequence). V gave up 1 base and J gave up 10 bases, with 4 bases separating them.

This rearrangement joins TRBV30 to TRBJ1-1; tentative D call: TRBD1 (6 bases). The V gene's germline CDR1 is GTSNPN and CDR2 SVGIG (reference sequence). This CDR3 has 17 residues. The ends were cut back, 2 bases at V and 10 bases at J, with 29 bases in the middle. The CDR3 is CAWSKGGVGATSEGAFF. The CDR3 region has the DNA TGTGCCTGGAGTAAGGGCGGGGTGGGGGCTACTTCGGAAGGAGCTTTCTTT.

This rearrangement joins TRBV6-5 to TRBJ2-7; TRBD1 aligns across 8 bases. CDR3 size: 14 residues. Trimming at V came to 6 bases and at J to 0 bases, leaving 4 bases not matched to a gene. The germline CDR1 and CDR2 sequences are MNHEY and SVGAGI. The CDR3 sequence: CASSPGTGSYEQYF. The CDR3 DNA follows: TGTGCCAGCAGCCCCGGGACAGGCTCCTACGAGCAGTACTTC.

This clone has just a few counts. The chain is built from TRBV6-4 and TRBJ2-1, with TRBD1 matching 8 bases. Germline V gene data show CDR1 as MRHNA and CDR2 as SNTAGT. This CDR3 is built from 14 residues. J gave up 12 bases and V 3 bases, and 10 bases lay outside the gene matches. The CDR3 DNA sequence: TGTGCCAGCAGTGATGAAGGTGTTGGGACAGGGCAGTTCTTC. Amino acids: CASSDEGVGTGQFF.

This clone was detected only a few times. The J gene is TRBJ2-1, the V gene TRBV7-2, with D uncertain. The CDR3 covers 14 residues. Germline V CDR1 and CDR2: SGHTA, FQGNSA. With 5 bases removed from V and 7 bases from J, the gap between germline ends came to 15 bases. CDR3 sequence: CASSTEVLGNEQFF. In nucleotides, the CDR3 is TGTGCCAGCAGCACAGAGGTCTTAGGAAATGAGCAGTTCTTC.

The chain is built from TRBV7-9 and TRBJ1-3, with D unresolved. The V end was cut by 5 bases, the J end by 0 bases, with 8 bases between. Germline CDR1 and CDR2: SEHNR and FQNEAQ (reference sequence). The CDR3 runs 14 residues. DNA for the CDR3: TGTGCCAGCAGCCCCAGGTACTCTGGAAACACCATATATTTT. It is translated as CASSPRYSGNTIYF.